The rows below give T cell receptor beta chains drawn from one sample of a study of beta chain features in type 1 diabetes. Generated by immunoSEQ multiplex PCR, the TCRdb table keeps only in-frame clones and is missing some. Of about 52,000 clones detected, roughly 41% appear once; the ten largest clones hold approximately 1.4%. Sequenced material: Tregs from blood. The source is a man aged 30 to 39 with type 1 diabetes. Both conserved end residues are part of each CDR3. The size entry is marked missing in some rows and otherwise reads once, few, many or a size class.

abundance,v_gene,CDR3aa
NA,TRBV11-1,CASSPGTEETQYF
few,TRBV14,CASSQGGYYEQYF
few,TRBV18,CASSLGQPDALNYGYTF
NA,TRBV28,CASSPGGPPETQYF
NA,TRBV5-1,CASSLASGGSSYNEQFF
few,TRBV7-2,CASSYSTGAEQFF
few,TRBV9,CASSHGTGLNTEAFF
NA,TRBV30,CAWSVRSPAGRVYNEQFF
NA,TRBV7-3,CASSLTLQETQYF
few,TRBV18,CASSPRGGETQYF
medium-sized,TRBV18,CASSRRVEGTSGRAYNEQFF
NA,TRBV7-6,CASSAIAQGAAEAFF
NA,TRBV4-3,CASSLRQGYSYEQYF
NA,TRBV5-4,CASSLASALNTEAFF
NA,TRBV5-6,CASSRRAGAEYGYTF
once,TRBV5-6,CASSSTGYLTNTGELFF
NA,TRBV10-3,CAAAEGVLYEQYF
few,TRBV7-9,CASSLAGRSSYEQYF
NA,TRBV19,CASSPNRGGSDTQYF
NA,TRBV20-1,CSARRGGSYTF
NA,TRBV6-1,CASSMRETQYF
NA,TRBV4-1,CASSQGELAQNIQYF